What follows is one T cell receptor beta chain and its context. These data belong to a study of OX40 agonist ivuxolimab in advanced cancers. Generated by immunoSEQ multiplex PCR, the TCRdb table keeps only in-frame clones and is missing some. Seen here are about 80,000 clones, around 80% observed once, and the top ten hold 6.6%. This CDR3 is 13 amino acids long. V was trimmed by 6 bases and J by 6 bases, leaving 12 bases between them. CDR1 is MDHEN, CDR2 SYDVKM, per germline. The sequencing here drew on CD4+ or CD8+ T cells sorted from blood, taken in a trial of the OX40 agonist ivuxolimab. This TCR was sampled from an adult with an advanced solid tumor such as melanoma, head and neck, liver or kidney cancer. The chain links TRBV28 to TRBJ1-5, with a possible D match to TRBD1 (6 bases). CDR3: CASRSGGAQPQHF. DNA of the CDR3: TGTGCCAGCAGGAGCGGGGGGGCTCAGCCCCAGCATTTT. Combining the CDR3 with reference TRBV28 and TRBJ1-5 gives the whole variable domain DVKVTQSSRYLVKRTGEKVFLECVQDMDHENMFWYRQDPGLGLRLIYFSYDVKMKEKGDIPEGYSVSREKKERFSLILESASTNQTSMYLCASRSGGAQPQHFGDGTRLSIL.